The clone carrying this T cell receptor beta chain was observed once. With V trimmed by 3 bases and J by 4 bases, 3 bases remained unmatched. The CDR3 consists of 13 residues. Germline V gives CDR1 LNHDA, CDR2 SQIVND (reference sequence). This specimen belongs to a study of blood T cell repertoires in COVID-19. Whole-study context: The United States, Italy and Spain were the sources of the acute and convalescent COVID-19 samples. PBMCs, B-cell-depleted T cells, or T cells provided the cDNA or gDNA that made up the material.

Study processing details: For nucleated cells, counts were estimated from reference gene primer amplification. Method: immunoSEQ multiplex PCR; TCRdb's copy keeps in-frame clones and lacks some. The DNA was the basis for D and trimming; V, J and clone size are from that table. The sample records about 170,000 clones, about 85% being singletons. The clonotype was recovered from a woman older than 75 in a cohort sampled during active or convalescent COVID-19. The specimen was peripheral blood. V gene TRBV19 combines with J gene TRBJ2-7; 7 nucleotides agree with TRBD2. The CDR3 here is CASSIEGGYEQYF. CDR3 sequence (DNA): TGTGCCAGTAGTATCGAGGGAGGGTACGAGCAGTACTTC.